Presented here are 11 T cell receptor beta chains from one specimen sequenced in a study of blood T cell repertoires in COVID-19. Clones were read by immunoSEQ multiplex PCR, and TCRdb kept only the in-frame ones, dropping some. The table includes approximately 200,000 clones, more than 75% detected once. Source material: peripheral blood. These receptors were obtained from a man aged 55 to 70 who had recovered from COVID-19.

The chain uses TRBV5-4 and TRBJ2-2; possibly TRBD2 for D (5 bases). Trimming removed 5 bases from V and 6 bases from J, with 14 bases in between. Germline V gene sequence: CDR1 SGHNT, CDR2 YYREEE (reference sequence). The CDR3 covers 14 residues. The CDR3 DNA reads TGTGCCAGCAGTGACCCGGGGTCGGCCGGGGAGCTGTTTTTT. Its translation: CASSDPGSAGELFF.

The chain carries TRBV30 and TRBJ2-3; TRBD1 matches at 7 bases. Trimming at V came to 2 bases and at J to 5 bases, leaving 1 base not matched to a gene. CDR1 is GTSNPN, CDR2 SVGIG, per germline (reference sequence). The CDR3 extends over 12 amino acids. The DNA of the CDR3 is TGTGCCTGGAGTCGACAGGGAGATACGCAGTATTTT. This codes for CAWSRQGDTQYF.

This clone showed up just a few times. This sequence joins TRBV27 and TRBJ2-1; 11 bases agree with TRBD2. V lost 5 bases to trimming and J lost 7 bases; unmatched junction nucleotides: 10. The germline V gene has CDR1 MNHEY and CDR2 SMNVEV (reference sequence). The CDR3 has 16 residues. The CDR3 spells CASSTLAGGPGNEQFF. The CDR3 nucleotides read TGTGCCAGCAGTACCTTAGCGGGAGGGCCGGGGAATGAGCAGTTCTTC.

The chain recombines TRBV19 with TRBJ1-1; 8 nucleotides match TRBD1. The CDR3 totals 15 residues. Germline values: CDR1 LNHDA, CDR2 SQIVND (reference sequence). Trimming removed 3 bases from V and 1 base from J; junction bases left unmatched: 4. The CDR3 bases are TGTGCCAGTAGTATTGGCGGGACAGGGAACACTGAAGCTTTCTTT. Translation: CASSIGGTGNTEAFF.

This clone was picked up one time. The rearrangement links TRBV9 to TRBJ2-2; 9 nucleotides agree with TRBD2. Germline CDR1 is SGDLS and CDR2 is YYNGEE. The trim removed 0 bases at V and 4 bases at J, leaving 7 bases unmatched. The CDR3 has 17 residues. As DNA, the CDR3 is TGTGCCAGCAGCGTAGGTGGGACTAGCAAAGTCACCGGGGAGCTGTTTTTT. Translating it yields CASSVGGTSKVTGELFF.

The V gene is TRBV11-3, the J gene TRBJ2-7; 11 bases are a match to TRBD2. Germline CDR1 is SGHNT and CDR2 is YENEEA. V lost 1 base, J lost 7 bases, and 3 bases stayed unmatched. The CDR3 consists of 14 residues. The DNA for the CDR3 is TGTGCCAGCAGCTTAGGACTAGCGGGGACAGAGCAGTACTTC. Encoded protein: CASSLGLAGTEQYF.

The chain has TRBV6-1 and TRBJ1-6, with D possibly TRBD1 on 5 matching bases. Trimming took 2 bases from V and 4 from J, leaving 9 bases between them. The CDR3 has 15 residues. The germline gives CDR1 MNHNS, CDR2 SASEGT. CDR3 loop: CASSEQGSYNSPLHF. The CDR3 DNA sequence: TGTGCCAGCAGTGAACAGGGTTCGTATAATTCACCCCTCCACTTT.

The rearrangement uses TRBV7-8 and TRBJ1-2; 8 bases match TRBD1. The junction had 5 bases not matched to a gene; V was cut back by 6 bases and J by 5 bases. Germline V gene lookup returns CDR1 SGHVS and CDR2 FQNEAQ. This CDR3 region has 13 residues. CDR3 in DNA: TGTGCCAGCAGTGACAGGGGAAGTTATGGCTACACCTTC. Its protein product is CASSDRGSYGYTF.

The genes are TRBV27 and TRBJ2-7; TRBD2 agrees at 8 bases. CDR1 and CDR2 (germline): MNHEY, SMNVEV (reference sequence). This CDR3 has 17 residues. Trimming removed 4 bases from V and 3 bases from J; junction bases left unmatched: 14. The CDR3: CASSSPLSGSYHYEQYF. The CDR3 bases are TGTGCCAGCAGTTCACCCTTGAGCGGGAGCTACCACTACGAGCAGTACTTC.

This chain connects TRBV27 to TRBJ2-7; 12 positions match TRBD1. With 5 bases clipped from V and 5 bases from J, the junction kept 4 bases outside the gene matches. In germline, CDR1 is MNHEY, CDR2 SMNVEV (reference sequence). The length of the CDR3 is 14 residues. The CDR3 coding sequence is TGTGCCAGCAGTCTCGGGACAGGGGGCGACGAGCAGTACTTC. Translating it yields CASSLGTGGDEQYF.

The chain is built from TRBV3-1 (or the pseudogene TRBV3-2) and TRBJ2-1; the D is unclear. Trimming removed 1 base at V and 10 bases at J, with 8 bases between. Germline V gene lookup returns CDR1 LGHDT and CDR2 YNNKEL (reference sequence). The CDR3 contains 12 residues. The CDR3 sequence is CASSQVSREQFF. CDR3 sequence (DNA): TGTGCCAGCAGCCAAGTTTCGAGGGAGCAGTTCTTC.